This TCR beta chain appears in the sequencing data of a study of T cells in Graves' hyperthyroidism and ophthalmopathy. From germline, CDR1 is SEHNR and CDR2 FQNEAQ (reference sequence). The CDR3 has 16 amino acids. Deletions cut 5 bases from V and 5 bases from J, with 22 bases between. This clonotype has a count of ten or more. What it recognizes is unknown. Amplified regions were TCR beta CDR3 sequences from RNA transcripts. In the first-round RT-PCR of the TCR CDR3, the HTBI primer set was used. Via MiXCR, TCRdb re-called the multiplex PCR reads, giving one row per CDR3 protein. The sample has 540,000 or so distinct CDR3 sequences; approximately 15% are singletons. Study outcomes and limitations: Most expanded thyroid clonotypes above 0.001 also appeared in blood.

The V and J genes are TRBV7-9 and TRBJ2-7, with D perhaps being TRBD1 or TRBD2 (10 bases each). The source is a woman aged 25 to 39 with Graves' hyperthyroidism. The sample consisted of blood. CDR3 sequence: CASSPSGGQGSNEQYF. The DNA of the CDR3 is TGTGCCAGCAGCCCTAGCGGGGGACAGGGGAGCAACGAGCAGTACTTC.